This entry lists 27 T cell receptor beta chains sequenced from one sample in a study of CD4 T cells in relation to SARS-CoV-2 and coronaviruses. Repertoires were generated with immunoSEQ multiplex PCR, while TCRdb's copy carries only in-frame clones and drops some. This sample carries 37,000 or so clones, approximately 86% of them seen once, and the ten largest clones take 4.5%. No antigens are known for them. Sequenced input: naive CD4+ T cells from PBMCs, cultured in vitro. Subset described: naive CD4+ T cells isolated by negative enrichment. These receptors were taken from an adult with COVID-19.

The chain links TRBV27 to TRBJ1-1, with D possibly matching TRBD1 (6 bases). Trimming shortened V by 8 bases and J by 5 bases, and 15 bases separated the two germline ends. CDR1 and CDR2 (germline): MNHEY, SMNVEV (reference sequence). This CDR3 has 13 residues. The CDR3 spells CASAQSQGTEAFF. The DNA for the CDR3 is TGTGCCAGCGCACAGAGTCAGGGGACTGAAGCTTTCTTT.

The chain carries TRBV19 and TRBJ1-1; 7 nucleotides agree with TRBD1. CDR1 and CDR2 from the germline V gene are LNHDA and SQIVND (reference sequence). This CDR3 has 13 amino acids. V gave up 2 bases and J gave up 4 bases; unmatched junction bases: 1. This chain's CDR3 is CASSINRGTEAFF. The CDR3 coding sequence is TGTGCCAGTAGTATAAACAGGGGCACTGAAGCTTTCTTT.

The rearrangement links TRBV19 to TRBJ2-1; 7 positions agree with TRBD2. This CDR3 is built from 14 residues. The germline gives CDR1 LNHDA, CDR2 SQIVND (reference sequence). The trim removed 7 bases at V and 8 bases at J, leaving 11 bases unmatched. CDR3 loop: CASTPTAGVYEQFF. CDR3 in DNA: TGTGCCAGTACCCCGACGGCGGGAGTCTATGAGCAGTTCTTC.

The chain is built from TRBV28 and TRBJ2-5; 7 bases are a match to TRBD1. The CDR3 loop spans 15 amino acids. The germline CDR1 and CDR2 sequences are MDHEN and SYDVKM. The ends lost 3 bases at V and 2 bases at J; junction bases unmatched: 6. Written as DNA, the CDR3 is TGTGCCAGCAGTTTCTCCGACAGGGCTCAAGAGACCCAGTACTTC. Its protein is CASSFSDRAQETQYF.

This clone turned up a few times. The rearrangement links TRBV3-1 (or the pseudogene TRBV3-2) to TRBJ2-3; TRBD2 is a possible D gene (5 bases). Germline CDR1 and CDR2: LGHDT and YNNKEL (reference sequence). This CDR3 is built from 15 residues. Trimming shortened V by 3 bases and J by 4 bases, and 14 bases separated the two germline ends. This CDR3 reads CASSHERRNADTQYF. The DNA of the CDR3 is TGTGCCAGCAGCCATGAGAGGAGGAACGCAGATACGCAGTATTTT.

V is TRBV19 and J is TRBJ1-6, with D maybe TRBD1 (6 bases). Trimming shortened V by 9 bases and J by 7 bases, and 19 bases separated the two germline ends. Germline V lookup: CDR1 LNHDA, CDR2 SQIVND (reference sequence). The CDR3 extends over 15 amino acids. The CDR3 coding sequence is TGTGCCAGCTCCGAGGGGGACGTCGTCAATTCACCCCTCCACTTT. This sequence encodes CASSEGDVVNSPLHF.

The J gene is TRBJ2-2, the V gene TRBV30, with D possibly TRBD2 on 5 matching bases. V was trimmed by 2 bases and J by 2 bases, leaving 12 bases between them. Germline V gene data show CDR1 as GTSNPN and CDR2 as SVGIG (reference sequence). CDR3 length: 15 residues. The CDR3 DNA follows: TGTGCCTGGAGTTCATCGGGAACAAACACCGGGGAGCTGTTTTTT. Encoded protein: CAWSSSGTNTGELFF.

This clone appeared a single time. V is TRBV13 and J is TRBJ1-2, with TRBD1 matching 7 bases. The CDR3 extends over 14 amino acids. The germline V gene encodes CDR1 PRHDT and CDR2 FYEKMQ (reference sequence). V lost 6 bases, J lost 4 bases, and 8 bases stayed unmatched. The CDR3: CASRGQTPIYGYTF. The CDR3 bases are TGTGCCAGCAGGGGACAGACTCCAATCTATGGCTACACCTTC.

This clone was picked up a small number of times. V and J are TRBV5-1 and TRBJ2-3; D is undetermined. This CDR3 has 11 residues. CDR1 is SGHRS, CDR2 YFSETQ, per germline. V shed 0 bases and J shed 4 bases, with 0 bases lying between them. In DNA, the CDR3 is TGCGCCAGCAGCTTGGCAGATACGCAGTATTTT. Protein: CASSLADTQYF.

The chain has TRBV2 and TRBJ2-2; D might be TRBD1 (6 bases). CDR3 size: 16 residues. The germline V and J ends were trimmed by 3 bases and 6 bases, with 17 bases remaining between them. The germline gives CDR1 SNHLY, CDR2 FYNNEI. This CDR3 reads CASSDPPDRGAGELFF. The CDR3 region has the DNA TGTGCCAGCAGTGATCCCCCGGACAGAGGAGCCGGGGAGCTGTTTTTT.

V gene TRBV7-9 combines with J gene TRBJ2-1; either TRBD1 or TRBD2 may fit D (6 bases each). The V and J ends lost 8 bases and 2 bases respectively, with 16 bases between them. Germline-derived CDR1 and CDR2 are SEHNR and FQNEAQ (reference sequence). This CDR3 has 15 residues. As DNA, the CDR3 is TGTGCCAGCCAAAGGGGGGACCTCACCTACAATGAGCAGTTCTTC. Residues: CASQRGDLTYNEQFF. The full variable domain, in which reference TRBV7-9 and TRBJ2-1 provide the parts outside the CDR3, is DTGVSQNPRHKITKRGQNVTFRCDPISEHNRLYWYRQTLGQGPEFLTYFQNEAQLEKSRLLSDRFSAERPKGSFSTLEIQRTEQGDSAMYLCASQRGDLTYNEQFFGPGTRLTVL.

This chain joins TRBV6-5 and TRBJ2-3, with 7 bases that match TRBD1. There are 14 residues in the CDR3. With 7 bases clipped from V and 3 bases from J, the junction kept 7 bases outside the gene matches. Germline CDR1 MNHEY, CDR2 SVGAGI. The CDR3 DNA follows: TGTGCCAGCATGGGGACAGACTCTACAGATACGCAGTATTTT. It translates to CASMGTDSTDTQYF.

The chain couples TRBV6-4 to TRBJ2-2; D remains unclear. The V end was cut by 0 bases, the J end by 6 bases, with 8 bases between. The germline gives CDR1 MRHNA, CDR2 SNTAGT. The CDR3 extends over 14 amino acids. CDR3 residues: CASSDSTAPGELFF. CDR3 DNA sequence: TGTGCCAGCAGTGACTCGACGGCCCCCGGGGAGCTGTTTTTT.

The chain uses TRBV23-1 and TRBJ1-2; no clear D gene. TRBV23-1 is an open reading frame whose function is uncertain. The CDR3 covers 10 residues. Trimming left V 9 bases short and J 7 bases short, with 9 bases between. CDR3 protein: CASLDGGYTF. Written as DNA, the CDR3 is TGCGCCAGTCTCGACGGTGGCTACACCTTC.

Only a few counts were recorded for this clone. J is TRBJ2-7 and V is TRBV3-1 (or the pseudogene TRBV3-2), with D unresolved. Trimming left V 3 bases short and J 7 bases short, with 7 bases between. Germline V gene sequence: CDR1 LGHDT, CDR2 YNNKEL (reference sequence). CDR3 length: 11 residues. The CDR3 nucleotides are TGTGCCAGCAGCCACGATTGGGAGCAGTACTTC. This gives the protein CASSHDWEQYF.

The chain is built from TRBV5-3 and TRBJ2-3; either TRBD1 or TRBD2 may fit D (5 bases each). TRBV5-3 is sorted into the ORF group, with uncertain function. Trimming removed 0 bases from V and 0 bases from J, with 11 bases in between. The CDR3 runs 16 residues. This chain's CDR3 is CARSLAGTASTDTQYF. Written as DNA, the CDR3 is TGTGCCAGAAGCTTGGCCGGGACGGCCAGCACAGATACGCAGTATTTT.

This rearrangement joins TRBV27 to TRBJ2-1; no firm D call. Trimming shortened V by 0 bases and J by 2 bases, and 5 bases separated the two germline ends. Germline V gene sequence: CDR1 MNHEY, CDR2 SMNVEV (reference sequence). The CDR3 contains 14 residues. The CDR3 DNA reads as TGTGCCAGCAGTTTATCGGGGACCTACAATGAGCAGTTCTTC. Protein sequence: CASSLSGTYNEQFF.

This chain joins TRBV2 and TRBJ2-7; tentative D call: TRBD2 (6 bases). The CDR3 is made up of 14 amino acids. Germline CDR1 SNHLY, CDR2 FYNNEI. V was clipped by 2 bases and J by 1 base, with 9 bases between them. CDR3 sequence (DNA): TGTGCCAGCAGTGAAACTAGCCTATCCTACGAGCAGTACTTC. This encodes CASSETSLSYEQYF.

The chain has TRBV6-5 and TRBJ2-6, with 9 bases lining up with TRBD1. J gave up 0 bases and V 8 bases, and 2 bases lay outside the gene matches. Germline lookup yields CDR1 MNHEY and CDR2 SVGAGI. The CDR3 is 15 amino acids. The CDR3 reads CASRDRASGANVLTF. DNA for the CDR3: TGTGCCAGCCGGGACAGGGCCTCTGGGGCCAACGTCCTGACTTTC.

The rearrangement links TRBV2 to TRBJ2-7, with D perhaps TRBD2 (8 bases). The V and J ends lost 6 bases and 2 bases respectively, with 32 bases between them. CDR3 length: 20 residues. CDR1 is SNHLY, CDR2 FYNNEI, per germline. The CDR3 DNA sequence: TGTGCCAGCAGGCCCCTACGTGGGGCTAGCGGGCCCAGGGGGACCTACGAGCAGTACTTC. Protein product: CASRPLRGASGPRGTYEQYF.

This clone was seen only once. The gene calls are TRBV9 and TRBJ2-2; D gene uncertain. V was trimmed by 4 bases and J by 2 bases, leaving 12 bases between them. The germline gives CDR1 SGDLS, CDR2 YYNGEE. The CDR3 covers 15 residues. The CDR3: CASSLLTGNTGELFF. The CDR3 DNA reads TGTGCCAGCAGCCTCTTGACTGGAAACACCGGGGAGCTGTTTTTT.

The V gene is TRBV6-5, the J gene TRBJ1-1, with TRBD1 as a possible D gene (5 bases). Trimming removed 5 bases at V and 1 base at J, with 5 bases between. This CDR3 has 12 amino acids. Germline values: CDR1 MNHEY, CDR2 SVGAGI. CDR3 sequence reads: CASSRGNTEAFF. CDR3 sequence (DNA): TGTGCCAGCAGTAGGGGGAACACTGAAGCTTTCTTT.

CDR3 bases: TGTGCCAGCAGTACGGGGGGGCTAGCCAAAAACATTCAGTACTTC. Its translation: CASSTGGLAKNIQYF. This chain joins TRBV6-6 and TRBJ2-4; TRBD2 agrees at 8 bases. This CDR3 is built from 15 residues. In germline, CDR1 is MNHNY, CDR2 SVGAGI (reference sequence). V was pared by 5 bases and J by 0 bases, with 3 bases of the junction left unmatched.

The gene calls are TRBV14 and TRBJ1-2, with D uncertain. Germline V gene lookup returns CDR1 SGHDN and CDR2 FVKESK. The CDR3 contains 15 residues. V lost 4 bases to trimming and J lost 8 bases, with 20 bases between them. CDR3 sequence: CASSPLGPDGRGYTF. The CDR3 DNA reads TGTGCCAGCAGCCCCCTCGGACCGGATGGACGGGGCTACACCTTC.

The J gene is TRBJ2-6, the V gene TRBV6-2 or TRBV6-3; 8 bases agree with TRBD1. The J segment lost 1 base and the V segment lost 5 bases, leaving 13 bases of the junction unmatched. CDR1 is MNHEY, CDR2 SVGEGT, per germline. The CDR3 has 19 residues. CDR3 in DNA: TGTGCCAGCAGTGACGGCACCACAGGGGGGATATCTGGGGCCAACGTCCTGACTTTC. Translated: CASSDGTTGGISGANVLTF.

The rearrangement joins TRBV4-1 to TRBJ2-1, with a weak D call TRBD2 (5 bases). Germline CDR1 reads MGHRA; CDR2 reads YSYEKL. This CDR3 contains 18 residues. Deletions cut 1 base from V and 0 bases from J, with 16 bases between. In nucleotides, the CDR3 is TGCGCCAGCAGCCAAGTCCGGCCTAGCCGAAGCTCCTACAATGAGCAGTTCTTC. Translated, it gives CASSQVRPSRSSYNEQFF.

To note about this clone: The same CDR3 can be traced to other DNA sequences in this sample. The CDR3 reads CASSYGETQYF. The CDR3 nucleotides are TGTGCCAGCAGTTACGGTGAGACCCAGTACTTC. This chain joins TRBV6-2 or TRBV6-3 and TRBJ2-5, with no clear D. V lost 2 bases and J 5 bases, leaving 3 bases between the germline ends. The CDR3 covers 11 residues. In germline, CDR1 is MNHEY, CDR2 SVGEGT.